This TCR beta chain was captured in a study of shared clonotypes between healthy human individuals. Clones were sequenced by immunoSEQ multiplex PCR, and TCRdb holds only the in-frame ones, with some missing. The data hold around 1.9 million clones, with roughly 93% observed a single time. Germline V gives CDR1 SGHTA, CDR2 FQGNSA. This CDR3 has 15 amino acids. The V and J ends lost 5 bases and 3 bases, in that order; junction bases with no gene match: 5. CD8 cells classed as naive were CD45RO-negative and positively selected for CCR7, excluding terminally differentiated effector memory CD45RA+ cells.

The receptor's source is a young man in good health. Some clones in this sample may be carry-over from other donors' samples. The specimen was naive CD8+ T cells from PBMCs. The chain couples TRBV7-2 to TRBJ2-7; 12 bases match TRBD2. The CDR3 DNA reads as TGTGCCAGCAGCCCCCTACTAGCGGGAGGCTACGAGCAGTACTTC. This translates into CASSPLLAGGYEQYF.